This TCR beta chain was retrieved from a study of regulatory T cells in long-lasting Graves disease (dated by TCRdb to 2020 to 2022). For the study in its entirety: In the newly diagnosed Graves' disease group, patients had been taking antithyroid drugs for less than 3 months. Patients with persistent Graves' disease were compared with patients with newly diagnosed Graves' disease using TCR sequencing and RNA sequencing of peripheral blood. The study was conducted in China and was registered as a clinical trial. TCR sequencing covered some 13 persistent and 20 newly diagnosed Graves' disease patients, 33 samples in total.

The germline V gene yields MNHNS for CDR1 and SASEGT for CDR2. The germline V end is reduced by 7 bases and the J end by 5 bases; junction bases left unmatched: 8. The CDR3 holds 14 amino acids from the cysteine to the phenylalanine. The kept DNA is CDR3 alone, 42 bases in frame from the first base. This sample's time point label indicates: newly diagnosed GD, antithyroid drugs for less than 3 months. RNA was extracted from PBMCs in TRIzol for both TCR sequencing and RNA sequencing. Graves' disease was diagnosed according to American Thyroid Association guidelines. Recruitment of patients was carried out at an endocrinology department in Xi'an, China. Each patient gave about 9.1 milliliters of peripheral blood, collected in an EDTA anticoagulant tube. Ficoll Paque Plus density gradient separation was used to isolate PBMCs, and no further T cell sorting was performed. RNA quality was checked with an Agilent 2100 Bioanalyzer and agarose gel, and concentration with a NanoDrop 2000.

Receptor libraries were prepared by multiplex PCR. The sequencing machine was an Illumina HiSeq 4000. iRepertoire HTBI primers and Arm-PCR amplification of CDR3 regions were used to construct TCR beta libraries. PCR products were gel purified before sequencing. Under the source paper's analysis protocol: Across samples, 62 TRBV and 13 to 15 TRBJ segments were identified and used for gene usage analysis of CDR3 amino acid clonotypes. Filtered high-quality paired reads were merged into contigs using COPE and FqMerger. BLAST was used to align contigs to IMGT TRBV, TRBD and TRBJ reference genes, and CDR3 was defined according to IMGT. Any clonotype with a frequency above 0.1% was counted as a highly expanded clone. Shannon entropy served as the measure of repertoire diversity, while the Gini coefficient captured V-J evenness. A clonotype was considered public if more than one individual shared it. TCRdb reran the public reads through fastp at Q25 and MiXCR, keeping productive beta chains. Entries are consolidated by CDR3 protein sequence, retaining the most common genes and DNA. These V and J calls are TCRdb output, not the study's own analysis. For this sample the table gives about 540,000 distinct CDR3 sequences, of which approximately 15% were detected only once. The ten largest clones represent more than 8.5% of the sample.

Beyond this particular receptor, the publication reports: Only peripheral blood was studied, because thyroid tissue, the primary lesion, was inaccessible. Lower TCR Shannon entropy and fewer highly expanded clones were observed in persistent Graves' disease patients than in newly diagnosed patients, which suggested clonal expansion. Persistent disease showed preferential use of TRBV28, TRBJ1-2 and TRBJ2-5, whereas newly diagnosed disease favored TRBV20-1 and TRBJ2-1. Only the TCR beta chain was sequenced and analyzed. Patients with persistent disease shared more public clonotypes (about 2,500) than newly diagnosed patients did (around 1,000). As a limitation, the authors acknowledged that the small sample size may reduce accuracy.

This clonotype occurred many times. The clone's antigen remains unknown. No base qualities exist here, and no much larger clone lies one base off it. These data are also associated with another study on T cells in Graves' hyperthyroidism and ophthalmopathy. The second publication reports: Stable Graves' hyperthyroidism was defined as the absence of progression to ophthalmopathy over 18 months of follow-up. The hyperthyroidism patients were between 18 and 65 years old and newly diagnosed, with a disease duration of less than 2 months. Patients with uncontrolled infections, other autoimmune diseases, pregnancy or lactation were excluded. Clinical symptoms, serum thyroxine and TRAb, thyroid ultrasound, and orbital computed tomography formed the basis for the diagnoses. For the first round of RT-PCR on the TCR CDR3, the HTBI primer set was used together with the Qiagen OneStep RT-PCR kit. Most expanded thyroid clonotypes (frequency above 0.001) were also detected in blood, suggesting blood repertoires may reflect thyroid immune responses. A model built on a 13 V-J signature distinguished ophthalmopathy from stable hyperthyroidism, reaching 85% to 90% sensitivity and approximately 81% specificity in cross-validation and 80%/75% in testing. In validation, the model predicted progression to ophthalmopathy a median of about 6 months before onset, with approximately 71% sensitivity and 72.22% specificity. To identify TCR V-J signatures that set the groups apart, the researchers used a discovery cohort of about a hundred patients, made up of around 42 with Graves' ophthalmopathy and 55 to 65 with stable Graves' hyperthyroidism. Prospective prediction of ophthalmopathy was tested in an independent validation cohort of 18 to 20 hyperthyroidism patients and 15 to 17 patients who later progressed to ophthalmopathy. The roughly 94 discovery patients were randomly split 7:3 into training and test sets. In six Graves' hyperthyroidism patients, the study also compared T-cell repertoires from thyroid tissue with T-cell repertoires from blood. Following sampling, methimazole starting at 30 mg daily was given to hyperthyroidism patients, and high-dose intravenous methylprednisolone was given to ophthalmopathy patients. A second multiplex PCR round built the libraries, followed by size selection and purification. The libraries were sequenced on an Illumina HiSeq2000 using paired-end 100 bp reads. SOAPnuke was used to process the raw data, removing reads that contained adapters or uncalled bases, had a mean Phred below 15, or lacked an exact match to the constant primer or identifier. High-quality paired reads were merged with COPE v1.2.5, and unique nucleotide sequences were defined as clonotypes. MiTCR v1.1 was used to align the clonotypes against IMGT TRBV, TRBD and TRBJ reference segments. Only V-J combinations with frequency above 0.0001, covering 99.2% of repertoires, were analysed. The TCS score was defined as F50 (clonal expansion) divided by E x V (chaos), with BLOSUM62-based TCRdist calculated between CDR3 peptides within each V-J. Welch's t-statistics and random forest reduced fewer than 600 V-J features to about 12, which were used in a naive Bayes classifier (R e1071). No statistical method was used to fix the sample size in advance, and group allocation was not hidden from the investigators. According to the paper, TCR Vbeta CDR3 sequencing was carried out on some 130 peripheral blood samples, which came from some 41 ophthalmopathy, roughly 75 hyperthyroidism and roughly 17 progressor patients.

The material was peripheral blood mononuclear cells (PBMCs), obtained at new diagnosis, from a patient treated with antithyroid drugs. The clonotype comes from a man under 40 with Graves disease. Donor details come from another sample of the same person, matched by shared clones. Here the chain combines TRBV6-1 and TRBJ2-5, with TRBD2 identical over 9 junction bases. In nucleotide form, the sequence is TGTGCCAGCAAAGGCGGGAGGGTTGTTGAGACCCAGTACTTC. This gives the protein CASKGGRVVETQYF.